A single sample gave rise to the 30 T cell receptor beta chains below, sequenced in a study of CD4 T cells in relation to SARS-CoV-2 and coronaviruses. Data came from immunoSEQ multiplex PCR; TCRdb stores just in-frame clones and leaves some out. The sample has tens of thousands of clones; 75% are singletons. Unexposed donor CD4+ T cells date from about 2011-2018, before the COVID-19 pandemic. After approximately 10 days of culture, CD4+ T cells were isolated. Antigens of these TCRs are unknown. Material for sequencing was CD4+ T cells from PBMCs, cultured in vitro. Receptors originate from a human donor in good health.

V is TRBV7-2 and J is TRBJ1-3, with D possibly TRBD1 on 5 matching bases. The V gene's germline CDR1 is SGHTA and CDR2 FQGNSA. The CDR3 covers 15 residues. Between the trimmed V and J ends, which lost 5 bases and 2 bases, there was a span of 13 bases. CDR3 loop: CASSPRAGTGNTIYF. In DNA, the CDR3 is TGTGCCAGCAGCCCCAGGGCCGGTACTGGAAACACCATATATTTT.

This chain uses TRBV30 with TRBJ1-2; no firm D call. CDR3 size: 14 residues. Germline V CDR1 and CDR2: GTSNPN, SVGIG (reference sequence). The V gene lost 0 bases and the J gene lost 8 bases, with 16 bases spanning the gap. In DNA form, the CDR3 reads TGTGCCTGGAGTGTACACTCGGGCATACGGGGCTACACCTTC. Protein sequence: CAWSVHSGIRGYTF.

V and J are TRBV5-1 and TRBJ1-2, with 7 bases lining up with TRBD1. Germline V gene lookup returns CDR1 SGHRS and CDR2 YFSETQ. CDR3 length equals 13 residues. V was pared by 0 bases and J by 8 bases, with 4 bases of the junction left unmatched. CDR3 bases: TGCGCCAGCAGCTTGGGTACAGGGGAAGGCTACACCTTC. It encodes CASSLGTGEGYTF.

The chain has TRBV11-3 and TRBJ2-1; TRBD2 aligns across 9 bases. This CDR3 has 14 amino acids. Looked up from germline, CDR1 is SGHNT and CDR2 is YENEEA. J gave up 5 bases and V 5 bases, and 4 bases lay outside the gene matches. CDR3 loop: CASSGAGGHNEQFF. The CDR3, as DNA: TGTGCCAGCAGCGGGGCGGGGGGGCACAATGAGCAGTTCTTC.

In its sample, this clone ranks as medium-sized (0.01 to 0.1%). J is TRBJ1-2 and V is TRBV5-1, with TRBD1 as a possible D gene (6 bases). Trimming shortened V by 0 bases and J by 7 bases, and 13 bases separated the two germline ends. CDR1 SGHRS and CDR2 YFSETQ come from the germline V gene. The CDR3 runs to 14 residues. The DNA for the CDR3 is TGCGCCAGCAGCTTGGAGACAGGTGGGGGTGGCTACACCTTC. Translating it yields CASSLETGGGGYTF.

The V call is TRBV6-5, the J call TRBJ2-7; maybe TRBD2 (6 bases). Germline V lookup: CDR1 MNHEY, CDR2 SVGAGI. V was pared by 3 bases and J by 3 bases, with 15 bases between. The CDR3 extends over 15 amino acids. The CDR3 nucleotides are TGTGCCAGCAGTTATAGTGGGGGAGGTAGCTACGAGCAGTACTTC. As protein: CASSYSGGGSYEQYF.

J is TRBJ2-7 and V is TRBV4-3; TRBD1 might be the D (6 bases). CDR1 is LGHNA, CDR2 YSLEER, per germline. Between the trimmed V and J ends, which lost 6 bases and 4 bases, there was a span of 19 bases. The CDR3 loop spans 15 amino acids. CDR3 sequence: CASRQFSTGAYEQYF. The CDR3 coding sequence is TGCGCCAGCAGGCAGTTCTCGACAGGAGCTTACGAGCAGTACTTC.

This clone came up a few times. V and J are TRBV7-2 and TRBJ1-1, with D uncertain. Germline V gene sequence: CDR1 SGHTA, CDR2 FQGNSA. V was pared by 1 base and J by 7 bases, with 10 bases between. CDR3 size: 13 residues. CDR3 residues: CASSLGGGGEAFF. The CDR3 region has the DNA TGTGCCAGCAGCTTAGGAGGAGGTGGTGAAGCTTTCTTT.

The V gene is TRBV5-1, the J gene TRBJ1-2, with D possibly being TRBD1 (6 bases). This CDR3 is built from 15 residues. The V end lost 0 bases, the J end lost 4 bases, and 13 bases lay between the germline ends. Germline V gene lookup returns CDR1 SGHRS and CDR2 YFSETQ. For the CDR3, the DNA is TGCGCCAGCAGCTTGGCCGACGGGGGCCCCTATGGCTACACCTTC. This sequence encodes CASSLADGGPYGYTF. Supplemented by reference TRBV5-1 and TRBJ1-2, the full variable domain reads KAGVTQTPRYLIKTRGQQVTLSCSPISGHRSVSWYQQTPGQGLQFLFEYFSETQRNKGNFPGRFSGRQFSNSRSEMNVSTLELGDSALYLCASSLADGGPYGYTFGSGTRLTVV.

The CDR3 is CASSYSVSHKQFF. The CDR3 nucleotides are TGTGCCAGCAGTTACTCGGTGTCCCACAAGCAGTTCTTC. The J gene is TRBJ2-1, the V gene TRBV6-2 or TRBV6-3; D is ambiguous. Per germline, CDR1 MNHEY and CDR2 SVGEGT. The V and J ends lost 0 bases and 11 bases respectively, with 11 bases between them. This CDR3 is 13 amino acids long.

This chain uses TRBV7-9 with TRBJ2-5; no clear D. Trimming removed 0 bases from V and 4 bases from J, with 9 bases in between. Germline V gene sequence: CDR1 SEHNR, CDR2 FQNEAQ (reference sequence). This CDR3 region has 14 residues. CDR3 protein: CASSLALESETQYF. The CDR3 nucleotides read TGTGCCAGCAGCTTAGCGCTGGAATCAGAGACCCAGTACTTC.

This rearrangement joins TRBV25-1 to TRBJ2-7, with TRBD2 identical over 15 bases. Germline V gene lookup returns CDR1 MGHDK and CDR2 SYGVNS. This CDR3 contains 17 residues. V shed 2 bases and J 6 bases; nucleotides not matched to a gene: 8. The CDR3 loop reads CASSEPGTSGRLGEQYF. The CDR3 nucleotides read TGTGCCAGCAGTGAACCCGGGACTAGCGGGAGGCTGGGCGAGCAGTACTTC.

V and J are TRBV6-6 and TRBJ2-1; 10 positions match TRBD1. The V and J ends lost 6 bases and 8 bases, in that order; junction bases with no gene match: 7. There are 14 residues in the CDR3. The germline V gene has CDR1 MNHNY and CDR2 SVGAGI (reference sequence). CDR3 DNA sequence: TGTGCCAGCAGCCCGGGACAGGGGACCTATGAGCAGTTCTTC. The encoded protein is CASSPGQGTYEQFF.

The rearrangement links TRBV7-9 to TRBJ1-1; tentatively, D is TRBD1 (6 bases). Looked up from germline, CDR1 is SEHNR and CDR2 is FQNEAQ (reference sequence). This CDR3 spans 15 amino acids. V gave up 4 bases and J gave up 7 bases, with 19 bases separating them. CDR3 nucleotide sequence: TGTGCCAGCAGCTCAAGGGGGGACACAGCAGTTGAAGCTTTCTTT. Residues: CASSSRGDTAVEAFF.

In this sample, this clone turned up a few times. This chain links TRBV9 with TRBJ1-2, with D possibly matching TRBD1 (5 bases). Germline V CDR1 and CDR2: SGDLS, YYNGEE. The germline V and J ends were trimmed by 0 bases and 4 bases, with 13 bases remaining between them. The CDR3 extends over 15 amino acids. The CDR3 nucleotides read TGTGCCAGCAGCGTAGGGGAGGGGTTCTTCTATGGCTACACCTTC. Its protein product is CASSVGEGFFYGYTF.

The J gene is TRBJ2-7, the V gene TRBV30, with 8 bases that match TRBD1. The germline CDR1 and CDR2 sequences are GTSNPN and SVGIG (reference sequence). The trim removed 3 bases at V and 5 bases at J, leaving 6 bases unmatched. CDR3 length: 13 amino acids. The CDR3: CAWRMAGGDEQYF. CDR3 DNA: TGTGCCTGGAGGATGGCAGGGGGCGACGAGCAGTACTTC.

This chain uses TRBV4-1 with TRBJ1-3; 9 bases align to TRBD1. V lost 2 bases to trimming and J lost 2 bases; unmatched junction nucleotides: 4. The CDR3 spans 16 residues. Germline values: CDR1 MGHRA, CDR2 YSYEKL. The CDR3 loop is CASSQIQGAAGNTIYF. The CDR3 DNA reads as TGCGCCAGCAGCCAAATACAGGGGGCGGCTGGAAACACCATATATTTT.

The genes are TRBV11-2 and TRBJ1-5; the match to TRBD1 covers 7 bases. The V gene end was trimmed by 5 bases and the J gene end by 6 bases; junction bases not matched to a gene: 10. Germline CDR1 reads SGHAT; CDR2 reads FQNNGV. There are 15 residues in the CDR3. DNA for the CDR3: TGTGCCAGCAGCAAAGGGGGCGGGCGCGGTCAGCCCCAGCATTTT. Protein product: CASSKGGGRGQPQHF. The variable domain in full, with the rest retrieved from reference TRBV11-2 and TRBJ1-5, is EAGVAQSPRYKIIEKRQSVAFWCNPISGHATLYWYQQILGQGPKLLIQFQNNGVVDDSQLPKDRFSAERLKGVDSTLKIQPAKLEDSAVYLCASSKGGGRGQPQHFGDGTRLSIL.

The chain joins TRBV7-2 to TRBJ2-5; D might be TRBD2 (5 bases). The germline V and J ends were trimmed by 1 base and 7 bases, with 10 bases remaining between them. CDR1 and CDR2 from the germline V gene are SGHTA and FQGNSA. CDR3 length: 13 residues. The CDR3: CASSLGEGRTQYF. CDR3 DNA: TGTGCCAGCAGCTTAGGGGAAGGGAGGACCCAGTACTTC.

V gene TRBV6-1 combines with J gene TRBJ2-5; a weak D match, TRBD2 (6 bases). V lost 4 bases to trimming and J lost 7 bases, with 22 bases between them. Germline V lookup: CDR1 MNHNS, CDR2 SASEGT. This CDR3 comprises 16 residues. This CDR3 is CASSVMRGVIGGTQYF. CDR3 sequence (DNA): TGTGCCAGCAGTGTTATGAGAGGGGTTATCGGGGGGACCCAGTACTTC.

The chain links TRBV5-6 to TRBJ2-2; TRBD2 might be the D (7 bases). CDR1 is SGHDT, CDR2 YYEEEE, per germline. V was shortened by 0 bases and J by 4 bases, with 19 bases between the two germline ends. The CDR3 has 18 amino acids. For the CDR3, the DNA is TGTGCCAGCAGCTTGGGATCTCGGGGGGCTAAGGGCACCGGGGAGCTGTTTTTT. Translating gives CASSLGSRGAKGTGELFF.

V gene TRBV30 combines with J gene TRBJ2-7, with D perhaps matching TRBD1 (5 bases). This CDR3 region has 11 residues. V was shortened by 3 bases and J by 6 bases, with 9 bases between the two germline ends. Germline assignment: CDR1 GTSNPN and CDR2 SVGIG (reference sequence). The CDR3 DNA sequence: TGTGCCTGGAGGGGGCTGGTCGAGCAGTACTTC. This codes for CAWRGLVEQYF.

This clone has just a few counts. V is TRBV30 and J is TRBJ1-4; weak D call: TRBD1 (5 bases). CDR3 length: 13 amino acids. Germline V gene lookup returns CDR1 GTSNPN and CDR2 SVGIG (reference sequence). V gave up 0 bases and J gave up 7 bases, with 9 bases separating them. CDR3 protein: CAWSVRGVEKLFF. CDR3 in DNA: TGTGCCTGGAGTGTAAGGGGTGTTGAAAAACTGTTTTTT.

CDR3 sequence: CASSKTSGGAYEQYF. As DNA, the CDR3 is TGTGCCAGCAGCAAGACTAGCGGGGGGGCCTACGAGCAGTACTTC. The genes are TRBV7-6 and TRBJ2-7; 14 bases map to TRBD2. Germline V gene lookup returns CDR1 SGHVS and CDR2 FNYEAQ. Germline trimming cut 5 bases from V and 2 bases from J; bases unmatched to any gene: 2. This CDR3 is built from 15 residues.

This clone was seen a handful of times. The V call is TRBV6-2 or TRBV6-3, the J call TRBJ2-7; TRBD2 agrees at 9 bases. CDR1 MNHEY and CDR2 SVGEGT come from the germline V gene. The CDR3 is made up of 15 amino acids. The V and J ends lost 2 bases and 3 bases, in that order; junction bases with no gene match: 5. The CDR3 sequence is CASSYGLAGSYEQYF. CDR3 DNA: TGTGCCAGCAGTTACGGGCTAGCGGGAAGCTACGAGCAGTACTTC.

V is TRBV4-1 and J is TRBJ1-5; D possibly corresponds to TRBD1 (5 bases). Germline V lookup: CDR1 MGHRA, CDR2 YSYEKL. The germline V and J ends were trimmed by 0 bases and 11 bases, with 14 bases remaining between them. The CDR3 runs 14 residues. The CDR3 DNA reads as TGCGCCAGCAGCCAAGAGGGCAAGGCGACAGCCCAGCATTTT. This translates into CASSQEGKATAQHF.

V and J are TRBV2 and TRBJ2-5; 9 positions agree with TRBD2. The CDR3 consists of 15 residues. V was pared by 1 base and J by 4 bases, with 4 bases of the junction left unmatched. Germline values: CDR1 SNHLY, CDR2 FYNNEI. CDR3 sequence (DNA): TGTGCCAGCAGTGAAGGGCGGGGGGGGACAGAGACCCAGTACTTC. Translating gives CASSEGRGGTETQYF.

The chain is built from TRBV5-6 and TRBJ2-7; maybe TRBD1 (5 bases). This CDR3 spans 15 amino acids. Germline CDR1 SGHDT, CDR2 YYEEEE. V dropped 0 bases and J dropped 2 bases, with 12 bases sitting between them. This chain's CDR3 is CASSLGGRSAYEQYF. The CDR3 DNA reads TGTGCCAGCAGCTTGGGGGGCCGGTCAGCCTACGAGCAGTACTTC.

This clone was recorded only once. The rearrangement joins TRBV25-1 to TRBJ2-5; perhaps TRBD1 as D (6 bases). The germline V and J ends were trimmed by 6 bases and 4 bases, with 12 bases remaining between them. The CDR3 runs 13 residues. CDR1 is MGHDK and CDR2 is SYGVNS in the germline V gene. Here the CDR3 reads CASRGQAGETQYF. CDR3 nucleotides: TGTGCCAGCAGGGGACAAGCTGGAGAGACCCAGTACTTC.

This clone came up a few times. The J gene is TRBJ1-5, the V gene TRBV18; no clear D gene. The CDR3 consists of 15 residues. V gave up 3 bases and J gave up 2 bases, with 11 bases separating them. The germline gives CDR1 KGHSH, CDR2 LQKENI. In DNA form, the CDR3 reads TGTGCCAGCTCACCCTCGGTCGGGGGCAATCAGCCCCAGCATTTT. Residues: CASSPSVGGNQPQHF.